This note documents a single T cell receptor (beta chain) sequence. Germline V CDR1 and CDR2: SQVTM, ANQGSEA. Trimming took 5 bases from V and 5 from J, leaving 15 bases between them. There are 13 residues in the CDR3. This entry comes from a study of blood T cell repertoires in COVID-19. Individuals aged about 18 to 90 years were recruited from 24 US areas. What the recovered Cohort 3 donors had was two negative PCRs, clearance, or symptom resolution. Produced via immunoSEQ multiplex PCR; TCRdb's table is partial and in-frame only. The profile shows a few hundred thousand clones, just under 90% of them singletons.

The receptor was isolated from a woman in her 30s who had recovered from COVID-19. Sequences were obtained from PBMCs or T cells enriched from blood (not recorded which). The chain carries TRBV29-1 and TRBJ1-1; D is perhaps TRBD1 (5 bases). CDR3 region: CSVSVQGWTEAFF. The CDR3 bases are TGCAGCGTTAGTGTGCAGGGTTGGACTGAAGCTTTCTTT.